What follows is one T cell receptor beta chain and its context. Sequencing relied on immunoSEQ assay v3.0, run at survey level. TCRdb keeps only in-frame clones here, not all; method: immunoSEQ multiplex PCR. The data contain more than 10,000 clones, about 85% of them singletons. After removal of 6 bases from V and 6 bases from J, the junction contained 6 bases not matched to a gene. Germline loops: CDR1 SQVTM, CDR2 ANQGSEA. This CDR3 has 14 amino acids. This record comes from a study of long-term antiretroviral therapy in people with HIV. The chain carries TRBV29-1 and TRBJ2-2; TRBD1 matches 11 bases. The sample was unsorted PBMCs, taken 2.1 years after starting antiretroviral therapy. This TCR came from a woman in her forties with HIV. The CDR3: CSVRDRGVSGELFF. The CDR3 region has the DNA TGCAGCGTGAGGGACAGGGGGGTCTCCGGGGAGCTGTTTTTT.